This T cell receptor (beta chain) was observed in a study of regulatory T cells in long-lasting Graves disease. Notes on the study in general: Accuracy might have suffered from few samples. Segments TRBV28, TRBJ1-2 and TRBJ2-5 showed preferential usage in persistent disease.

In building TCR beta libraries, iRepertoire HTBI primers were used together with Arm-PCR of CDR3 regions. Authors' analysis steps: Gene usage covered 62 TRBV and 13 to 15 TRBJ segments. One entry per CDR3 protein results from TCRdb running MiXCR on the multiplex PCR reads. The V and J calls follow TCRdb's processing rather than the paper's. This table has a few hundred thousand distinct CDR3 sequences, roughly 17% appearing once. V was cut by 1 base and J by 6 bases, with 11 bases left in between. This CDR3 has 13 amino acids. Germline-derived CDR1 and CDR2 are SGHDT and YYEEEE. This clonotype showed up many times. The antigen is undetermined. Time point defined: newly diagnosed GD, antithyroid drugs for less than 3 months. RNA from PBMCs was the source of the TCR library. These data also formed part of another study, on T cells in Graves' hyperthyroidism and ophthalmopathy.

The sequence was collected from a man in his forties with Graves disease. Specimen: peripheral blood mononuclear cells (PBMCs), collected at new diagnosis, from a patient treated with antithyroid drugs. The rearrangement links TRBV5-6 to TRBJ2-7, with a possible D match to TRBD1 (7 bases). In DNA, the CDR3 is TGTGCCAGCAGCTTGTTGCAGGGGGGCGAGCAGTACTTC. Protein sequence: CASSLLQGGEQYF.